The T cell receptor (beta chain) under discussion was sequenced for a study of T cells after yellow fever vaccination. Study-level results: Subsequent to the booster, the majority of primary-vaccination clones reappeared (around 96% CD4, 85% to 90% CD8).

This CDR3 region has 14 residues. With 5 bases removed from V and 6 bases from J, the gap between germline ends came to 15 bases. Universal primer sites and UMIs were introduced during 5'RACE template-switching synthesis of TCR cDNA. Using its own MiXCR run on the 5' RACE reads, TCRdb lists one record per CDR3 protein. Seen here are more than 300,000 distinct CDR3 sequences, 9.5% to 12% observed once, and the top ten hold under 4%. Notes on this clonotype: Its antigen is unidentified.

The sample consisted of CD4+ T cells sorted from PBMCs, taken 45 days after the yellow fever booster vaccination. The sequence derives from a young man who received the YFV17D yellow fever vaccine. The rearrangement joins TRBV12-3 or TRBV12-4 to TRBJ2-3; D is uncertain. Here the CDR3 DNA reads TGTGCCAGCAGTCGATTGGGCCCTTTCGATACGCAGTATTTT. The encoded protein is CASSRLGPFDTQYF.